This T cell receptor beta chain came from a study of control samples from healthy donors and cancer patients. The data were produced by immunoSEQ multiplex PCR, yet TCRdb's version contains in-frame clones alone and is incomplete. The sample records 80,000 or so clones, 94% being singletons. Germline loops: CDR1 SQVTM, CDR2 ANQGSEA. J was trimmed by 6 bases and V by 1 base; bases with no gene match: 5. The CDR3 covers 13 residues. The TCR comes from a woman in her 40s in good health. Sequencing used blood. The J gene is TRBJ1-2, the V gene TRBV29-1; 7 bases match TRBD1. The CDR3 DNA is TGCAGCGTTGAAGCTGCACAGGGGAATGGCTACACCTTC. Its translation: CSVEAAQGNGYTF. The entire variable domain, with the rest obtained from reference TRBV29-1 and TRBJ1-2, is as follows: SAVISQKPSRDICQRGTSLTIQCQVDSQVTMMFWYRQQPGQSLTLIATANQGSEATYESGFVIDKFPISRPNLTFSTLTVSNMSPEDSSIYLCSVEAAQGNGYTFGSGTRLTVV.